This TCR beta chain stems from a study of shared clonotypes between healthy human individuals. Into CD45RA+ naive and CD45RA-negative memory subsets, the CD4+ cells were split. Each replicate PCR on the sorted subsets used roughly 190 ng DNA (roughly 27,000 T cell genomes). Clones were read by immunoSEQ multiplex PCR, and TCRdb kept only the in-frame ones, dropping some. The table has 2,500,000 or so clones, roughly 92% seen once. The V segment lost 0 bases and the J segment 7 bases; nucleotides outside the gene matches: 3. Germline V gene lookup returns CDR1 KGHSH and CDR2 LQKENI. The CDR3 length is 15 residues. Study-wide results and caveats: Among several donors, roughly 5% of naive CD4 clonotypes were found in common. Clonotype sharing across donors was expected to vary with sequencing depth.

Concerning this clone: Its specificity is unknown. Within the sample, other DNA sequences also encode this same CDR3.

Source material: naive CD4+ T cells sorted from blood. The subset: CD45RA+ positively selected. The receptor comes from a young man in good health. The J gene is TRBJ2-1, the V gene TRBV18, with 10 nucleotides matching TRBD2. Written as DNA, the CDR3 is TGTGCCAGCTCACCACCAGCTAGCGGGAGTAATGAGCAGTTCTTC. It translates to CASSPPASGSNEQFF.